The 13 T cell receptor beta chains given below trace back to one sample, sequenced in a study of blood T cell repertoires in COVID-19. Produced via immunoSEQ multiplex PCR; TCRdb's table is partial and in-frame only. The table records about 150,000 clones, roughly 90% of them present only once. What was sequenced was peripheral blood. The receptors here all came from a woman aged 45-60 years with acute or convalescent COVID-19.

The CDR3 region has the DNA TGTGCCAGCAGCGTAGGGGGCAGGGCCTATGGCTACACCTTC. Protein product: CASSVGGRAYGYTF. The chain uses TRBV9 and TRBJ1-2, with D tentatively TRBD1 (5 bases). The CDR3 contains 14 residues. V lost 0 bases to trimming and J lost 4 bases, with 10 bases between them. In germline, CDR1 is SGDLS, CDR2 YYNGEE.

Only one count was recorded for this clone. The genes are TRBV9 and TRBJ2-2, with D perhaps matching TRBD2 (5 bases). V lost 3 bases and J 3 bases, leaving 15 bases between the germline ends. Germline V gene lookup returns CDR1 SGDLS and CDR2 YYNGEE. The CDR3 has 16 amino acids. The CDR3 spells CASSARPGSYTGELFF. The CDR3, as DNA: TGTGCCAGCAGCGCGAGGCCGGGGAGTTACACCGGGGAGCTGTTTTTT.

V is TRBV6-5 and J is TRBJ1-1; weak D call: TRBD1 (6 bases). CDR3 length equals 15 residues. The germline V and J ends were trimmed by 6 bases and 0 bases, with 14 bases remaining between them. Germline loops: CDR1 MNHEY, CDR2 SVGAGI. This CDR3 reads CASRTEQGLNTEAFF. The CDR3 coding sequence is TGTGCCAGCAGAACGGAACAGGGCTTGAACACTGAAGCTTTCTTT.

The chain links TRBV7-9 to TRBJ1-3; 9 nucleotides line up with TRBD1. With 5 bases clipped from V and 6 bases from J, the junction kept 8 bases outside the gene matches. Germline values: CDR1 SEHNR, CDR2 FQNEAQ (reference sequence). The CDR3 runs to 15 residues. CDR3 in amino acids: CASSRGQGKENTIYF. CDR3 bases: TGTGCCAGCAGCCGTGGACAGGGGAAGGAAAACACCATATATTTT.

This rearrangement joins TRBV21-1 to TRBJ2-5; no DNA check was done on the table's D call, TRBD1. TRBV21-1 is flagged as a pseudogene. CDR3 length: 13 amino acids. This CDR3 is CASSMGTEETQYF. Written as DNA, the CDR3 is TGTGCCAGCAGCATGGGGACAGAAGAGACCCAGTACTTC.

V is TRBV7-9 and J is TRBJ1-2; weak D call: TRBD1 (6 bases). Deletions cut 1 base from V and 9 bases from J, with 18 bases between. The CDR3 is made up of 15 amino acids. From germline, CDR1 is SEHNR and CDR2 FQNEAQ (reference sequence). CDR3 loop: CASSLELGALSSYTF. Written as DNA, the CDR3 is TGTGCCAGCAGCTTAGAGCTGGGGGCCCTGTCTAGCTACACCTTC. The full variable domain, in which reference TRBV7-9 and TRBJ1-2 provide the parts outside the CDR3, is DTGVSQNPRHKITKRGQNVTFRCDPISEHNRLYWYRQTLGQGPEFLTYFQNEAQLEKSRLLSDRFSAERPKGSFSTLEIQRTEQGDSAMYLCASSLELGALSSYTFGSGTRLTVV.

The sample holds a few counts of this clone. The genes are TRBV11-2 and TRBJ1-5; no reliable D call. V dropped 1 base and J dropped 4 bases, with 11 bases sitting between them. The CDR3 is 15 amino acids. CDR1 and CDR2 (germline): SGHAT, FQNNGV. The CDR3 DNA sequence: TGTGCCAGCAGCTTAGGTGGGGAGATGAATCAGCCCCAGCATTTT. The encoded protein is CASSLGGEMNQPQHF.

This chain joins TRBV10-3 and TRBJ1-3; weak D call: TRBD1 (6 bases). The ends were cut back, 5 bases at V and 4 bases at J, with 18 bases in the middle. CDR1 is ENHRY, CDR2 SYGVKD, per germline. CDR3 size: 16 residues. The CDR3 nucleotides read TGTGCCATCAGTACTCGGCGTGGGGGCGACGGAAACACCATATATTTT. Encoded protein: CAISTRRGGDGNTIYF.

V is TRBV30 and J is TRBJ1-1; D gene unclear. The CDR3 spans 12 residues. Per germline, CDR1 GTSNPN and CDR2 SVGIG (reference sequence). Trimming left V 1 base short and J 1 base short, with 4 bases between. In DNA form, the CDR3 reads TGTGCCTGGAGTGACAGGAACACTGAAGCTTTCTTT. Amino acids: CAWSDRNTEAFF.

The gene calls are TRBV4-1 and TRBJ2-5; D is perhaps TRBD2 (6 bases). This CDR3 region has 14 residues. V lost 1 base to trimming and J lost 2 bases, with 8 bases between them. Germline CDR1 is MGHRA and CDR2 is YSYEKL. For the CDR3, the DNA is TGCGCCAGCAGCCAAGTGGGGGGACAAGAGACCCAGTACTTC. As protein: CASSQVGGQETQYF.

V is TRBV2 and J is TRBJ2-2, with 10 bases lining up with TRBD1. V lost 4 bases and J lost 6; bases outside the gene matches: 8. The CDR3 loop spans 16 amino acids. CDR1 is SNHLY, CDR2 FYNNEI, per germline. The CDR3 reads CASSAYPGQGSGELFF. The CDR3 DNA sequence: TGTGCCAGCAGTGCCTATCCGGGACAGGGGTCCGGGGAGCTGTTTTTT. Combining the CDR3 with reference TRBV2 and TRBJ2-2 gives the whole variable domain EPEVTQTPSHQVTQMGQEVILRCVPISNHLYFYWYRQILGQKVEFLVSFYNNEISEKSEIFDDQFSVERPDGSNFTLKIRSTKLEDSAMYFCASSAYPGQGSGELFFGEGSRLTVL.

This chain joins TRBV21-1 and TRBJ2-2; the D call in the table, TRBD2, was not verified against the DNA. TRBV21-1 is a pseudogene locus. The length of the CDR3 is 17 residues. The CDR3 bases are TGTGCCAGCAGCAGGGGACTAGCGGGAGACGACACCGGGGAGCTGTTTTTT. Translated: CASSRGLAGDDTGELFF.

This chain connects TRBV11-3 to TRBJ2-3; 10 bases are a match to TRBD2. V lost 3 bases to trimming and J lost 1 base; unmatched junction nucleotides: 1. The CDR3 consists of 15 residues. Germline CDR1 SGHNT, CDR2 YENEEA. The CDR3 region has the DNA TGTGCCAGCAGCTTCGGGACTAGCGGCACAGATACGCAGTATTTT. Translating it yields CASSFGTSGTDTQYF.